Listed below are T cell receptor beta chains from one sample, sequenced in a study of cytomegalovirus exposure and HLA in healthy donors. Generated by immunoSEQ multiplex PCR, the TCRdb table keeps only in-frame clones and is missing some. The table shows roughly 200,000 clones, with approximately 81% occurring only once. The specimen sequenced was PBMCs. These receptors all come from a young man in good health and CMV-seronegative. The CDR3 runs from the conserved cysteine through the conserved F or W. The order of the fields is V gene, clone size, J gene, D gene, CDR3 DNA, CDR3 protein. A D gene is named only where the DNA matches it firmly. Only part of the rows carry a size: once, few, many, or a class if the clone is expanded.

>TRBV27|-|TRBJ2-7|-
TGTGCCAGCAGTTTATCGGCGACAGGACTCTACGAGCAGTACTTC
CASSLSATGLYEQYF
>TRBV9|-|TRBJ2-5|TRBD1
TGTGCCAGCAGCGTTTCAGGGGGCCGAGAGACCCAGTACTTC
CASSVSGGRETQYF
>TRBV12-1|-|TRBJ1-5|-
TGTGCCAGCAGCTTTATGGGTCGAACGGGGAAGCCTAATCAGCCCCAGCATTTT
CASSFMGRTGKPNQPQHF
>TRBV27|-|TRBJ2-7|-
TGTGCCAGCAGGGACACACGCTCCTACGAGCAGTACTTC
CASRDTRSYEQYF
>TRBV6-1|-|TRBJ2-1|TRBD2
TGTGCCAGCAGTGAAATGGCTAGCGGTGCCAATGAGCAGTTCTTC
CASSEMASGANEQFF
>TRBV2|-|TRBJ2-3|-
TGTGCCAGCAGCACCGACAGGTTCACAGATACGCAGTATTTT
CASSTDRFTDTQYF
>TRBV6-5|-|TRBJ1-1|-
TGTGCCAGCAGTTACTTTAGGAGCGGTGGAACTGAAGCTTTCTTT
CASSYFRSGGTEAFF
>TRBV6-1|-|TRBJ2-7|-
TGTGCCAGCAGTACTATGGGAGTGCAGTACTTC
CASSTMGVQYF
>TRBV5-1|few|TRBJ2-1|TRBD2
TGCGCCAGCAGTCCTGGACTAGCGGGCCCTTACAATGAGCAGTTCTTC
CASSPGLAGPYNEQFF
>TRBV5-6|-|TRBJ1-2|TRBD1
TGTGCCAGCAGCTTTCCTCAGGGGGTCGGTGGGGGCTACACCTTC
CASSFPQGVGGGYTF
>TRBV18|-|TRBJ1-2|-
TGTGCCAGCTCACCATCTGCAGGGGTTGACTATGGCTACACCTTC
CASSPSAGVDYGYTF
>TRBV6-5|-|TRBJ1-3|-
TGTGCCAGCAGTCGTCAGCGGCCCTCTGGAAACACCATATATTTT
CASSRQRPSGNTIYF
>TRBV28|-|TRBJ2-4|TRBD1
TGTGCCAGCAAGACAGGGGGCTTCAAAAACATTCAGTACTTC
CASKTGGFKNIQYF
>TRBV6-1|-|TRBJ2-3|TRBD2
TGTGCCAGCAGTGATAGGGCGGGGGGAGGTCCTGCAGATACGCAGTATTTT
CASSDRAGGGPADTQYF
>TRBV5-1|-|TRBJ1-4|-
TGCGCCAGCAGCTTGGGAGGGCTTCCTGAAAAACTGTTTTTT
CASSLGGLPEKLFF
>TRBV7-3|-|TRBJ2-2|-
TGTGCCAGCAGCACGAACAGGAACACCGGGGAGCTGTTTTTT
CASSTNRNTGELFF
>TRBV11-1|-|TRBJ2-1|TRBD2
TGTGCCAGCAGCTTAGGGTCGAGCGGGGGGCTTTACAATGAGCAGTTCTTC
CASSLGSSGGLYNEQFF
>TRBV28|-|TRBJ2-4|-
TGTGCCAGCAGTCACCCCCCCGGCGGAGGTGCTACAAACATTCAGTACTTC
CASSHPPGGGATNIQYF
>TRBV4-1|-|TRBJ2-7|-
TGCGCCAGCAGCCAAATTCAGGGGCCATACTACGAGCAGTACTTC
CASSQIQGPYYEQYF
>TRBV9|-|TRBJ2-6|-
TGTGCCAGCAGCGTGACACTCTCTGGGGCCAGCGTCCTGACTTTC
CASSVTLSGASVLTF
>TRBV11-2|-|TRBJ1-2|-
TGTGCCAGCAGCCAGACCCTTGCGGGCTATGGCTACACCTTC
CASSQTLAGYGYTF
>TRBV19|-|TRBJ1-2|-
TGTGCCAGTAGTCCGCATCGAGGTGGCTACACCTTC
CASSPHRGGYTF